These 27 T cell receptor beta chains originate from one sample sequenced in a study of blood T cell repertoires in COVID-19. Some clones are missing from TCRdb's copy, which holds only in-frame ones; the method was immunoSEQ multiplex PCR. This sample has 170,000 or so clones, with roughly 90% found just once. The sequencing input was PBMCs or T cells enriched from blood (not recorded which). These receptors came from a woman aged 45-59 years who had recovered from COVID-19.

The gene calls are TRBV7-2 and TRBJ2-7; 13 nucleotides line up with TRBD2. This CDR3 contains 15 residues. Trimming cost V 4 bases and J 2 bases; bases outside gene matches: 2. The germline CDR1 and CDR2 sequences are SGHTA and FQGNSA. The CDR3, as DNA: TGTGCCAGCAGCTACGGGACTAGCGGGGCCTACGAGCAGTACTTC. Its translation: CASSYGTSGAYEQYF.

This sequence joins TRBV12-3 or TRBV12-4 and TRBJ2-7; D gene ambiguous. Trimming removed 2 bases from V and 6 bases from J, with 8 bases in between. The CDR3 loop spans 12 amino acids. For the CDR3, the DNA is TGTGCCAGCAGTTTACGGCAGGCCGAGCAGTACTTC. This codes for CASSLRQAEQYF.

The CDR3 DNA reads TGCAGCGTTAACAGGCGACGTACAGGAAACACCGGGGAGCTGTTTTTT. Translation gives CSVNRRRTGNTGELFF. This sequence joins TRBV29-1 and TRBJ2-2; D possibly corresponds to TRBD1 (5 bases). The V end lost 5 bases, the J end lost 2 bases, and 18 bases lay between the germline ends. The CDR3 contains 16 residues. Per the germline V gene, CDR1 is SQVTM and CDR2 is ANQGSEA.

This chain joins TRBV13 and TRBJ1-4, with 8 bases aligning to TRBD1. Losses at the gene ends were 4 bases for V and 8 bases for J; bases not matched to a gene: 6. The CDR3 contains 14 residues. The germline gives CDR1 PRHDT, CDR2 FYEKMQ (reference sequence). In DNA form, the CDR3 reads TGTGCCAGCAGCTCCCGACAGGGGAGCGAAAAACTGTTTTTT. This sequence encodes CASSSRQGSEKLFF.

The rearrangement links TRBV13 to TRBJ1-2, with TRBD1 matching over 8 bases. Trimming took 5 bases from V and 1 from J; bases not matched to a gene: 6. CDR3 length: 15 residues. Germline CDR1 and CDR2: PRHDT and FYEKMQ (reference sequence). This CDR3 is CASSRRTGNNYGYTF. The CDR3 DNA reads as TGTGCCAGCAGCCGCAGGACAGGGAATAACTATGGCTACACCTTC.

This chain uses TRBV9 with TRBJ2-1; D gene unclear. Germline CDR1 and CDR2: SGDLS and YYNGEE. The CDR3 has 14 amino acids. V lost 4 bases, J lost 4 bases, and 12 bases lay in between. In DNA form, the CDR3 reads TGTGCCAGCAGCCCCGAGGTTTTGTACAATGAGCAGTTCTTC. It yields the protein CASSPEVLYNEQFF. The variable domain in full, completed from reference TRBV9 and TRBJ2-1, reads DSGVTQTPKHLITATGQRVTLRCSPRSGDLSVYWYQQSLDQGLQFLIQYYNGEERAKGNILERFSAQQFPDLHSELNLSSLELGDSALYFCASSPEVLYNEQFFGPGTRLTVL.

The CDR3 DNA sequence: TGTGCCAGTCGAGCAGGGGCGTTCTACGAAGGGCAGTACTTC. Translated: CASRAGAFYEGQYF. The J gene is TRBJ2-7, the V gene TRBV6-5; D might be TRBD1 (6 bases). V was shortened by 9 bases and J by 9 bases, with 24 bases between the two germline ends. This CDR3 is built from 14 residues. Germline assignment: CDR1 MNHEY and CDR2 SVGAGI.

The rearrangement joins TRBV4-3 to TRBJ1-2; no clear D gene. The CDR3 runs to 15 residues. Trimming pared 0 bases from V and 4 bases from J, leaving 12 bases between. Germline CDR1 and CDR2: LGHNA and YSLEER. CDR3 amino acids: CASSQDSGRLYGYTF. CDR3 DNA: TGCGCCAGCAGCCAAGACAGTGGCAGACTCTATGGCTACACCTTC.

The chain employs TRBV5-1 and TRBJ2-5, with 13 bases matching TRBD2. Germline values: CDR1 SGHRS, CDR2 YFSETQ. CDR3 length: 18 amino acids. The V gene end was trimmed by 3 bases and the J gene end by 0 bases; junction bases not matched to a gene: 8. The CDR3 coding sequence is TGCGCCAGCAGCTCCGGACTAGCGGGGGCCCGGTACCAAGAGACCCAGTACTTC. Residues: CASSSGLAGARYQETQYF.

This clone came up once. For the CDR3, the DNA is TGCAGCGTTGAGGATGCGGGGATGAACACTGAAGCTTTCTTT. It yields the protein CSVEDAGMNTEAFF. J is TRBJ1-1 and V is TRBV29-1, with D unclear. CDR3 length: 14 amino acids. Trimming removed 3 bases from V and 0 bases from J, with 11 bases in between. Per germline, CDR1 SQVTM and CDR2 ANQGSEA.

The chain links TRBV7-6 to TRBJ1-4, with TRBD1 identical over 7 bases. CDR1 SGHVS and CDR2 FNYEAQ come from the germline V gene. Germline trimming cut 5 bases from V and 5 bases from J; bases unmatched to any gene: 14. CDR3 length: 17 amino acids. Here the CDR3 reads CASSPITGAQGNEKLFF. The DNA for the CDR3 is TGTGCCAGCAGCCCTATCACAGGGGCGCAAGGGAATGAAAAACTGTTTTTT.

This clone was seen just once. V is TRBV11-3 and J is TRBJ2-1, with D possibly being TRBD2 (5 bases). The CDR3 runs to 13 residues. V was pared by 5 bases and J by 9 bases, with 14 bases between. Germline values: CDR1 SGHNT, CDR2 YENEEA. The DNA for the CDR3 is TGTGCCAGCAGCCCAACGACTATTGGTGAGCAGTTCTTC. Protein sequence: CASSPTTIGEQFF.

This clone was counted between two and nine times. The CDR3 nucleotides are TGTGCCATCAGAGGCCTAGCGGGGTCGGGGGAGCTGTTTTTT. Translated, it gives CAIRGLAGSGELFF. V and J are TRBV10-3 and TRBJ2-2; 9 nucleotides match TRBD2. CDR1 and CDR2 from the germline V gene are ENHRY and SYGVKD. After removal of 6 bases from V and 8 bases from J, the junction contained 7 bases not matched to a gene. The CDR3 contains 14 residues.

This clone was seen just once. The rearrangement joins TRBV24-1 to TRBJ1-1, with a possible D match to TRBD1 (6 bases). The V end lost 4 bases, the J end lost 2 bases, and 13 bases lay between the germline ends. Germline CDR1 KGHDR, CDR2 SFDVKD. This CDR3 has 15 residues. The CDR3 coding sequence is TGTGCCACCAGTGACCGGACAGCTTCTAACACTGAAGCTTTCTTT. Its translation: CATSDRTASNTEAFF.

The chain recombines TRBV7-2 with TRBJ2-5, with TRBD1 identical over 8 bases. The CDR3 consists of 15 residues. The ends lost 4 bases at V and 6 bases at J; junction bases unmatched: 10. Germline CDR1 reads SGHTA; CDR2 reads FQGNSA. CDR3: CASSSAGGRVKTQYF. The CDR3, as DNA: TGTGCCAGCAGCTCAGCAGGGGGCCGGGTAAAGACCCAGTACTTC.

The chain couples TRBV11-3 to TRBJ1-2; D possibly corresponds to TRBD1 (5 bases). V lost 3 bases and J 3 bases, leaving 20 bases between the germline ends. This CDR3 comprises 17 residues. Germline V gives CDR1 SGHNT, CDR2 YENEEA. The CDR3 DNA follows: TGTGCCAGCAGCTTTGGTTCAGGGTTAATAGGTGACTATGGCTACACCTTC. Protein: CASSFGSGLIGDYGYTF.

The chain couples TRBV6-5 to TRBJ1-2; TRBD1 matches 7 bases. CDR1 is MNHEY and CDR2 is SVGAGI in the germline V gene. The CDR3 has 14 residues. Trimming removed 2 bases from V and 4 bases from J; junction bases left unmatched: 4. The chain's CDR3 is CASSYRGLGYGYTF. The CDR3, as DNA: TGTGCCAGCAGTTACAGGGGGCTAGGCTATGGCTACACCTTC.

V gene TRBV2 combines with J gene TRBJ2-3; tentatively, D is TRBD2 (5 bases). This CDR3 has 14 residues. Trimming removed 4 bases at V and 0 bases at J, with 8 bases between. Germline assignment: CDR1 SNHLY and CDR2 FYNNEI. CDR3 amino acids: CASSGWESTDTQYF. The CDR3 nucleotides are TGTGCCAGCAGTGGGTGGGAGAGCACAGATACGCAGTATTTT.

Remarks on this clone: This sample also contains other DNA sequences that code for the same CDR3. The chain has TRBV5-6 and TRBJ1-5; D not certain. The V and J ends lost 0 bases and 4 bases respectively, with 5 bases between them. This CDR3 has 13 residues. CDR1 is SGHDT and CDR2 is YYEEEE in the germline V gene. CDR3 nucleotides: TGTGCCAGCAGCTTGGCCGGGAATCAGCCCCAGCATTTT. It specifies CASSLAGNQPQHF.

The chain has TRBV5-5 and TRBJ1-5, with no clear D. Germline V gives CDR1 SGHKS, CDR2 YYEKEE (reference sequence). CDR3 length equals 14 residues. V lost 4 bases, J lost 9 bases, and 17 bases lay in between. DNA of the CDR3: TGTGCCAGCAGCCCCGGGATGCTGTACGGGCCCCAGCATTTT. Its protein product is CASSPGMLYGPQHF. The variable domain in full, completed from reference TRBV5-5 and TRBJ1-5, reads DAGVTQSPTHLIKTRGQQVTLRCSPISGHKSVSWYQQVLGQGPQFIFQYYEKEERGRGNFPDRFSARQFPNYSSELNVNALLLGDSALYLCASSPGMLYGPQHFGDGTRLSIL.

The CDR3 is CASSAAPSGGGNYEQYF. The CDR3 DNA sequence: TGTGCCAGCAGCGCAGCGCCGTCAGGGGGCGGCAACTACGAGCAGTACTTC. The chain uses TRBV7-2 and TRBJ2-7; TRBD1 agrees at 8 bases. The CDR3 is made up of 17 amino acids. Germline V lookup: CDR1 SGHTA, CDR2 FQGNSA. J gave up 3 bases and V 5 bases, and 15 bases lay outside the gene matches.

The chain uses TRBV12-3 or TRBV12-4 and TRBJ1-2; possibly TRBD1 for D (5 bases). Deletions cut 4 bases from V and 4 bases from J, with 7 bases between. CDR3 length: 12 amino acids. The CDR3 sequence: CASSSTVYGYTF. DNA of the CDR3: TGTGCCAGCAGTTCGACAGTCTATGGCTACACCTTC.

This chain links TRBV21-1 with TRBJ1-5; TRBD1, the table's D call, lacks a check against the DNA. TRBV21-1 has pseudogene status. The CDR3 consists of 19 residues. The CDR3: CASSSGAGPMTYSNQPQHF. DNA for the CDR3: TGTGCCAGCAGCTCTGGGGCAGGCCCCATGACCTATAGCAATCAGCCCCAGCATTTT.

The chain links TRBV6-6 to TRBJ2-7; no clear D gene. With 0 bases removed from V and 12 bases from J, the gap between germline ends came to 21 bases. Germline V lookup: CDR1 MNHNY, CDR2 SVGAGI (reference sequence). This CDR3 comprises 15 residues. DNA for the CDR3: TGTGCCAGCAGTTACTCTTATGATCCCCGTACTCAAACGTACTTC. It specifies CASSYSYDPRTQTYF.

The chain couples TRBV11-2 to TRBJ2-5, with D perhaps TRBD2 (6 bases). CDR3 length: 14 amino acids. The V end was cut by 4 bases, the J end by 4 bases, with 13 bases between. Germline CDR1 is SGHAT and CDR2 is FQNNGV. The CDR3 nucleotides are TGTGCCAGCAGCTCTACAGTGGGGGGAGAGACCCAGTACTTC. This translates into CASSSTVGGETQYF.

V is TRBV7-8 and J is TRBJ2-5; 8 nucleotides agree with TRBD2. Germline trimming cut 5 bases from V and 1 base from J; bases unmatched to any gene: 6. CDR1 and CDR2 (germline): SGHVS, FQNEAQ. This CDR3 is built from 15 residues. The CDR3 loop is CASSTSGGVQETQYF. The CDR3 nucleotides read TGTGCCAGCAGCACAAGCGGGGGCGTCCAAGAGACCCAGTACTTC.

This clone was picked up one time. The chain joins TRBV9 to TRBJ2-3, with 8 bases fitting TRBD2. Germline V gene lookup returns CDR1 SGDLS and CDR2 YYNGEE. V was clipped by 7 bases and J by 4 bases; unmatched bases: 11. The CDR3 is 15 amino acids. Here the CDR3 reads CASSKAGGFPDTQYF. In DNA form, the CDR3 reads TGTGCCAGCTCCAAGGCGGGGGGATTCCCAGATACGCAGTATTTT.